This T cell receptor (beta chain) emerged from a study of beta chain features in type 1 diabetes. To note about this clone: The antigen remains unidentified.

The CDR3 spans 13 residues. Germline-derived CDR1 and CDR2 are MNHEY and SVGAGI. Trimming stripped 4 bases from V and 3 bases from J, with 9 bases between. Findings of the study overall: Among patients with Type 1 diabetes, TCRB CDR3s were moderately but significantly shorter in every one of the four CD4+ subsets. Possibly, sequencing cDNA over-represented cells that had high TCR expression levels.

TCRB transcripts that were expressed got sequenced, as all of the isolated RNA had been reverse transcribed. Repertoires were generated with immunoSEQ multiplex PCR, while TCRdb's copy carries only in-frame clones and drops some. The sample has around 360,000 clones, around 13% seen once. The clonotype comes from a young woman with type 1 diabetes. The chain is built from TRBV6-5 and TRBJ1-1; D unclear. The sequenced sample consisted of naive CD4+ T cells from blood. The CDR3: CASSWREHTEAFF. DNA of the CDR3: TGTGCCAGCAGTTGGCGGGAACACACTGAAGCTTTCTTT.